These T cell receptor beta chains were read from a single sample in a study of blood T cell repertoires in COVID-19. The method was immunoSEQ multiplex PCR; TCRdb's version includes in-frame clones alone and lacks a portion of them. The sample holds about 100,000 clones, 75% to 90% seen once. Sequencing was carried out using peripheral blood. The source is a man older than 75 with acute or convalescent COVID-19. Both conserved end residues are trimmed from each CDR3.

>TRBV30
AWSGQYEQY
>TRBV3-1/TRBV3-2
ASSHNPQGVAKNIQY
>TRBV6-2/TRBV6-3
ASSYRGLAGKETQY
>TRBV6-5
ASTPGGTNEKLF
>TRBV3-1/TRBV3-2
ASSQLPRGGYEQY
>TRBV7-2
ASSSPGINEKLF
>TRBV6-1
ASSESSRSSGANVLT
>TRBV6-1
ASSSSGREQY
>TRBV7-9
ASSLTSYEQY
>TRBV19
ASSILMVRGGLATEAF
>TRBV14
ASSQTGNEQF
>TRBV19
ASSMGTGTSNQPQH
>TRBV5-4
ASSLGGRPAGELF
>TRBV6-6
ASSYSLSGADTQY
>TRBV9
ASSSASGNYNEQF
>TRBV19
ASSAHSGTGDGYT
>TRBV5-6
ASSLGGPTVAYEQY
>TRBV4-3
ASSRSGAESTDTQY
>TRBV3-1/TRBV3-2
ASSQDYPSTSSQY
>TRBV5-1
ASSSRTNTGELF
>TRBV7-2
ASSLDGTSGEY
>TRBV27
ANPGGGRRGTEAF
>TRBV7-8
ASSSSTGAGGYT
>TRBV28
ASTLGPAQTNYGYT
>TRBV29-1
SVRDRGAYNEQF
>TRBV7-9
ASSLPQGDTQY
>TRBV28
ASSLPGTGDEKLF
>TRBV7-2
ASSLVGDTEAF
>TRBV24-1
ATTSLGLDTQY
>TRBV12-3/TRBV12-4
ASSLTGNYGYT
>TRBV29-1
SVHLPGQVGEQY
>TRBV19
ASNPGPDRNTQY
>TRBV7-9
ASSFVRGRSTEAF
>TRBV28
ASSLGGRTDTQY
>TRBV6-5
ASSPLAGGSNEQF
>TRBV6-2/TRBV6-3
ASSLGGLRGYNEQF
>TRBV6-5
ASSQQSTNEKLF
>TRBV28
ASSIAGVGINEQF
>TRBV19
ASSLRGLPTNEKLF
>TRBV14
ASSQVGGGLGELF
>TRBV11-2
ASSLSGRVYGYT
>TRBV7-2
ASSLDQGQGKPQH
>TRBV2
ASSILQGPGELF
>TRBV20-1
SASVPDRDFYEQY
>TRBV7-2
ASSFPSGSPYNEQF
>TRBV27
ASNPRGLGYGYT
>TRBV4-3
ASSQDNVRGAF
>TRBV7-2
ASSPKGAGTDTQY
>TRBV7-2
ASSLDRPLGYGYT
>TRBV27
ASSFARGTFNYGYT
>TRBV11-2
ASSRGDSGGRGEQF
>TRBV19
ASSAGTGGWGNEQF
>TRBV30
AWTTRTTNYGYT
>TRBV3-1/TRBV3-2
ASSQQGLVYQF
>TRBV7-8
ASSLAAVGGTSYEQY
>TRBV2
AGKLDRGRRDEQF